This TCR beta chain was sequenced during a study of cytomegalovirus exposure and HLA in healthy donors. Whole-study findings and limits: Some TCR beta chains (around 160 of them) were listed as cytomegalovirus-associated.

V was cut by 3 bases and J by 2 bases, with 14 bases left in between. Germline-derived CDR1 and CDR2 are SGHTA and FQGNSA. The CDR3 consists of 15 residues. On this clone itself: The antigen remains unidentified.

The PCR employed 60 Vbeta primers together with 13 Jbeta primers. The data were produced by immunoSEQ multiplex PCR, yet TCRdb's version contains in-frame clones alone and is incomplete. The data show about 140,000 clones, approximately 73% seen once. The sequence derives from a man aged 25 to 40 in good health and CMV-seropositive. The V gene is TRBV7-2, the J gene TRBJ2-7; the D gene is possibly TRBD2 (6 bases). Sequenced sample: PBMCs. CDR3 coding DNA: TGTGCCAGCAGCTTGGAACTAGCAGTAACCTACGAGCAGTACTTC. Translation: CASSLELAVTYEQYF.